Each of the 11 T cell receptor beta chains below was sequenced from the same sample in a study of OX40 agonist ivuxolimab in advanced cancers. The repertoire was sequenced with immunoSEQ multiplex PCR; TCRdb's copy has only in-frame clones and lacks some. This table holds roughly 56,000 clones, about 89% found once. Here the sequenced sample was CD4+ or CD8+ T cells sorted from blood, taken in a trial of the OX40 agonist ivuxolimab. These receptors originate from an adult with an advanced solid tumor such as melanoma, head and neck, liver or kidney cancer.

J is TRBJ1-1 and V is TRBV5-1, with D perhaps TRBD1 (5 bases). Per the germline V gene, CDR1 is SGHRS and CDR2 is YFSETQ. V shed 4 bases and J shed 5 bases, with 15 bases lying between them. The CDR3 spans 14 residues. Here the CDR3 DNA reads TGCGCCAGCAGCCTGACCAGGGCGGGAACTGAAGCTTTCTTT. Translating it yields CASSLTRAGTEAFF.

The chain combines TRBV9 with TRBJ2-1; tentatively, D is TRBD1 (6 bases). Germline V gene data show CDR1 as SGDLS and CDR2 as YYNGEE. V lost 0 bases and J lost 9, with 22 bases in between. The CDR3 spans 17 residues. This CDR3 reads CASSVDRASSARGEQFF. DNA of the CDR3: TGTGCCAGCAGCGTAGACAGGGCTTCCTCCGCAAGGGGTGAGCAGTTCTTC.

This clone was detected only a few times. The gene calls are TRBV29-1 and TRBJ2-7; 8 bases fit TRBD1. Unmatched junction bases numbered 7, after V lost 7 bases and J lost 2 bases. The CDR3 sequence is 13 residues long. Looked up from germline, CDR1 is SQVTM and CDR2 is ANQGSEA. CDR3 in amino acids: CSAQQGGAYEQYF. CDR3 sequence (DNA): TGCAGCGCCCAACAGGGGGGCGCCTACGAGCAGTACTTC.

In its sample, this clone was seen a few times. The chain's CDR3 is CASSPQGPNTEAFF. The CDR3 region has the DNA TGTGCCAGCTCACCACAGGGGCCGAACACTGAAGCTTTCTTT. The chain uses TRBV18 and TRBJ1-1, with D possibly matching TRBD1 (5 bases). This CDR3 comprises 14 residues. With 1 base removed from V and 1 base from J, the gap between germline ends came to 7 bases. Germline values: CDR1 KGHSH, CDR2 LQKENI.

The chain uses TRBV27 and TRBJ2-1; no definite D call. This CDR3 has 15 amino acids. The ends were cut back, 5 bases at V and 0 bases at J, with 11 bases in the middle. Germline V gene data show CDR1 as MNHEY and CDR2 as SMNVEV (reference sequence). CDR3 sequence (DNA): TGTGCCAGCAGTAAGACTTGGAGCTCCTACAATGAGCAGTTCTTC. It translates to CASSKTWSSYNEQFF.

This rearrangement joins TRBV6-5 to TRBJ1-2; D remains ambiguous. CDR3 length equals 13 residues. The germline V and J ends were trimmed by 6 bases and 6 bases, with 14 bases remaining between them. Per the germline V gene, CDR1 is MNHEY and CDR2 is SVGAGI. This chain's CDR3 is CASRNDAANGYTF. CDR3 coding DNA: TGTGCCAGCAGGAACGACGCGGCAAATGGCTACACCTTC.

This clone was counted only a few times. The chain links TRBV7-3 to TRBJ2-2; D may correspond to TRBD1 or TRBD2 (5 bases each). Germline CDR1 reads SGHTA; CDR2 reads FQGTGA. CDR3 size: 17 residues. Trimming cost V 2 bases and J 0 bases, with 13 bases left between them. The chain's CDR3 is CASSLVGTPANTGELFF. In DNA form, the CDR3 reads TGTGCCAGCAGCTTAGTAGGGACCCCGGCGAACACCGGGGAGCTGTTTTTT. The full variable domain, in which reference TRBV7-3 and TRBJ2-2 provide the parts outside the CDR3, is GAGVSQTPSNKVTEKGKYVELRCDPISGHTALYWYRQSLGQGPEFLIYFQGTGAADDSGLPNDRFFAVRPEGSVSTLKIQRTERGDSAVYLCASSLVGTPANTGELFFGEGSRLTVL.

The chain joins TRBV19 to TRBJ2-3, with 10 bases aligning to TRBD2. V lost 5 bases to trimming and J lost 1 base; unmatched junction nucleotides: 18. CDR1 and CDR2 (germline): LNHDA, SQIVND (reference sequence). This CDR3 is built from 20 residues. The CDR3 reads CASSFYALAGEVVGTDTQYF. The CDR3 DNA reads as TGTGCCAGTAGTTTCTATGCGCTAGCGGGAGAGGTGGTTGGCACAGATACGCAGTATTTT.

This chain uses TRBV19 with TRBJ2-5; D is unresolved. Germline CDR1 LNHDA, CDR2 SQIVND (reference sequence). V lost 6 bases and J lost 1, with 18 bases in between. The CDR3 extends over 16 amino acids. The CDR3 reads CASSYRPGSTQETQYF. Written as DNA, the CDR3 is TGTGCCAGTAGCTACAGACCGGGTTCCACCCAAGAGACCCAGTACTTC. Combining the CDR3 with reference TRBV19 and TRBJ2-5 gives the whole variable domain DGGITQSPKYLFRKEGQNVTLSCEQNLNHDAMYWYRQDPGQGLRLIYYSQIVNDFQKGDIAEGYSVSREKKESFPLTVTSAQKNPTAFYLCASSYRPGSTQETQYFGPGTRLLVL.

V is TRBV15 and J is TRBJ2-1; 10 bases fit TRBD2. Germline values: CDR1 LNHNV, CDR2 YYDKDF (reference sequence). Losses at the gene ends were 4 bases for V and 3 bases for J; bases not matched to a gene: 3. The CDR3 contains 15 residues. This CDR3 is CATSTGLADYNEQFF. The CDR3 nucleotides read TGTGCCACCAGCACCGGACTAGCGGACTACAATGAGCAGTTCTTC.

This clone was observed a few times. The V call is TRBV20-1, the J call TRBJ1-1, with D tentatively TRBD1 (5 bases). The CDR3 has 9 amino acids. Trimming took 3 bases from V and 9 from J, leaving 5 bases between them. Germline V lookup: CDR1 DFQATT, CDR2 SNEGSKA (reference sequence). The CDR3 DNA reads TGCAGTGCTAGGGACAAAGCTTTCTTT. Protein product: CSARDKAFF.